This T cell receptor (beta chain) was recovered during a study of control samples from healthy donors and cancer patients. Profiled with immunoSEQ multiplex PCR; TCRdb holds only in-frame clones, not every one. The table has roughly 120,000 clones, about 91% seen once; the top ten hold around 3.5%. Germline assignment: CDR1 SGHTA and CDR2 FQGTGA. The ends lost 5 bases at V and 4 bases at J; junction bases unmatched: 6. This CDR3 contains 15 residues. This clone was observed a handful of times. The sequenced material came from blood. This receptor was obtained from a man between 35 and 55 years old in good health. The chain has TRBV7-3 and TRBJ2-2; TRBD1 agrees at 8 bases. CDR3 bases: TGTGCCAGCAGCCACGGACAGGGACGCACCGGGGAGCTGTTTTTT. This sequence encodes CASSHGQGRTGELFF.